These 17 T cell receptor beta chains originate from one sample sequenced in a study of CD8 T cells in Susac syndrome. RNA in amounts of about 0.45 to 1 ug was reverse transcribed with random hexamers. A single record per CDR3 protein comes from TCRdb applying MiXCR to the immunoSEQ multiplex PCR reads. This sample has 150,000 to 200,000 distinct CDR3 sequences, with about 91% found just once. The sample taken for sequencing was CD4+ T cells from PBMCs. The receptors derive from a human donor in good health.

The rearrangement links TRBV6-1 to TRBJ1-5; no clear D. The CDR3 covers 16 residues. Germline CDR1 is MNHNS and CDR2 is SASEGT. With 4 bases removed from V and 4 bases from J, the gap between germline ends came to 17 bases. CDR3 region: CASSASTSVLNQPQHF. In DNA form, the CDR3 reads TGTGCCAGCAGTGCTTCGACATCGGTGTTGAATCAGCCCCAGCATTTT.

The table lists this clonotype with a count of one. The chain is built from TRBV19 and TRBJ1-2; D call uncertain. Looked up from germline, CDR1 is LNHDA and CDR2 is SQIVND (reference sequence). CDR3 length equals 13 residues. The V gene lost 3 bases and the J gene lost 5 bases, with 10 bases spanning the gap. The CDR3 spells CASSIGRRYGYTF. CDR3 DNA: TGTGCCAGTAGTATCGGCAGGAGGTATGGCTACACCTTC.

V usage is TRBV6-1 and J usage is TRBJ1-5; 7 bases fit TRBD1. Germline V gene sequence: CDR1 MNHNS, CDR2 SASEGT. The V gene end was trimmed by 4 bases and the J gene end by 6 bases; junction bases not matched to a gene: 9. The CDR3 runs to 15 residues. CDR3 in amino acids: CASSGGTAGVQPQHF. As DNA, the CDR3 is TGTGCCAGCAGTGGGGGGACAGCCGGTGTTCAGCCCCAGCATTTT.

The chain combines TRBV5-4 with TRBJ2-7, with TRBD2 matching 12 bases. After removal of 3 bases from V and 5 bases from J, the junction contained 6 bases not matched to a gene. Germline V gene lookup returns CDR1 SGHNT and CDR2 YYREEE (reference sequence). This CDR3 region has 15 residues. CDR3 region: CASSSRTSGTNEQYF. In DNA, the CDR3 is TGTGCCAGCAGCTCCCGGACTAGCGGGACAAACGAGCAGTACTTC.

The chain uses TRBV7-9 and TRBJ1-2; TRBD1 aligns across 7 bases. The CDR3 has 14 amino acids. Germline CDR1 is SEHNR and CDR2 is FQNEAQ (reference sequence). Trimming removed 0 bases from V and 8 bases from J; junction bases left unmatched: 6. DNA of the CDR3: TGTGCCAGCAGCTTAGCGCGGACAGGTGGAGGCTACACCTTC. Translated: CASSLARTGGGYTF.

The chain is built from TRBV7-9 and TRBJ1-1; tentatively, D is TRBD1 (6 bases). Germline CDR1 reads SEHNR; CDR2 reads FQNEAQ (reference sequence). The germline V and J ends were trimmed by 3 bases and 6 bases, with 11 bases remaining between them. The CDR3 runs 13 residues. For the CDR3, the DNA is TGTGCCAGCAGCTTGGGGGGGCGGGCTGAAGCTTTCTTT. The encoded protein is CASSLGGRAEAFF.

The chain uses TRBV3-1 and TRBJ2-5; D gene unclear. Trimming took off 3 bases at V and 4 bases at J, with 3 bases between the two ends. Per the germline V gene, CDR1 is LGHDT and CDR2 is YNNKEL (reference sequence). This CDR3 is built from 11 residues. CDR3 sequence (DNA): TGTGCCAGCAGCCAGATAGAGACCCAGTACTTC. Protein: CASSQIETQYF.

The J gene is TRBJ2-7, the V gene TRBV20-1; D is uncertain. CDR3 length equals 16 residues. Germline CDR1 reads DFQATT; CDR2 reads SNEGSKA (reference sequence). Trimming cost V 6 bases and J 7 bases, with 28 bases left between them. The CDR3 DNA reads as TGCAGTGCCACAACCTCGGCGCGAAGCTCCTTGGGGGAGCAGTACTTC. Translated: CSATTSARSSLGEQYF.

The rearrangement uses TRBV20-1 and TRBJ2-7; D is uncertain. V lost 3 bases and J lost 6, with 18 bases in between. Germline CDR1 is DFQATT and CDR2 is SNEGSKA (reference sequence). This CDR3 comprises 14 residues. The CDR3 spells CSASIRDSLSEQYF. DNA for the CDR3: TGCAGTGCTAGTATCCGCGACTCCCTTAGCGAGCAGTACTTC.

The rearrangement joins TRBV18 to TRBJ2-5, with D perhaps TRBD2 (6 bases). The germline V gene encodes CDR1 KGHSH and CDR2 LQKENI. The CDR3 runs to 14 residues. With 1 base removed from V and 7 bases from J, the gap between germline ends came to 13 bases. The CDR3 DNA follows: TGTGCCAGCTCACCACAGACTAGTCGGGGGACCCAGTACTTC. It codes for CASSPQTSRGTQYF.

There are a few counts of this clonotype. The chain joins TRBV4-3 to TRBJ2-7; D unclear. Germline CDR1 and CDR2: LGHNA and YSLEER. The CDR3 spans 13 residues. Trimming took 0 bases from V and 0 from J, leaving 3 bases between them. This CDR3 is CASSQEVSYEQYF. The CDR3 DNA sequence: TGCGCCAGCAGCCAAGAAGTCTCCTACGAGCAGTACTTC.

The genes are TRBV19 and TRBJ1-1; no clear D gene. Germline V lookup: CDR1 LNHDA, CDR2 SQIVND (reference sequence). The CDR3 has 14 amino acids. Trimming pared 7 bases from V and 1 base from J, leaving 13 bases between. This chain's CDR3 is CASTSVGRNTEAFF. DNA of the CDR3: TGTGCCAGTACGTCCGTGGGTAGGAACACTGAAGCTTTCTTT.

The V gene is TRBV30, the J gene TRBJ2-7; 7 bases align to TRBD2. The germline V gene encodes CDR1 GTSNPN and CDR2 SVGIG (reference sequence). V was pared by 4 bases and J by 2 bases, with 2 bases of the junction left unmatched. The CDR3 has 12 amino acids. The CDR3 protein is CAWTSGAYEQYF. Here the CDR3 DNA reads TGTGCCTGGACTAGCGGAGCCTACGAGCAGTACTTC.

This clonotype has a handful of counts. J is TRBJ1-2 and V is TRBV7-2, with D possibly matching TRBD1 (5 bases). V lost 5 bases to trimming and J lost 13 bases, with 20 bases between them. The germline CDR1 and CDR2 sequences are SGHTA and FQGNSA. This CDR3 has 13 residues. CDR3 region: CASSPVPGPTVTF. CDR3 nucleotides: TGTGCCAGCAGCCCCGTCCCGGGACCGACAGTCACCTTC.

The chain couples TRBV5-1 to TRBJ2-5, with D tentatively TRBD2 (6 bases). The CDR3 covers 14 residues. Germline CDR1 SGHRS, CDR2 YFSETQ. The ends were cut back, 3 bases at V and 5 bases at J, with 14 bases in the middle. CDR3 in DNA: TGCGCCAGCAGCTCCCGGGACTCTCTGGAGACCCAGTACTTC. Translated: CASSSRDSLETQYF.

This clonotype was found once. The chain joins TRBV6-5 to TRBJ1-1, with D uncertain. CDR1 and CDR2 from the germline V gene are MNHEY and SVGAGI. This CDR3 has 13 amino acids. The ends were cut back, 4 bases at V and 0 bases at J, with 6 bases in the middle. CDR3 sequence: CASSLNMNTEAFF. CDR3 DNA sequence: TGTGCCAGCAGTTTAAATATGAACACTGAAGCTTTCTTT.

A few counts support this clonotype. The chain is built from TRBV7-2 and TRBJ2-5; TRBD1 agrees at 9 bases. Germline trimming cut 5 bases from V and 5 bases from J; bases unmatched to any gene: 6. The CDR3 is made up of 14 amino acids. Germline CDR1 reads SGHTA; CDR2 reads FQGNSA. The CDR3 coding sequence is TGTGCCAGCAGCAACAGGGGGCTCGGGGAGACCCAGTACTTC. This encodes CASSNRGLGETQYF.